This entry features one T cell receptor (beta chain) sequence. The antigen is not known. Amplification used 60 Vbeta primers and 13 Jbeta primers. TCRdb's copy holds only in-frame clones and misses some; the assay was immunoSEQ multiplex PCR. The sample gives 100,000 to 120,000 clones, about 73% of which show up once; 1% to 1.5% is in the top ten. The data derive from a study of cytomegalovirus exposure and HLA in healthy donors. Findings and limits, study-wide: A later analysis found TCR association rates differed by HLA locus, highest for DRB1 and lowest for HLA-C. Among the CMV-associated chains, three were confirmed in vitro as specific for CMV antigens. Sequencing likely caused a cluster of highly shared sequence variants.

The CDR3 sequence is 15 residues long. V lost 5 bases, J lost 3 bases, and 6 bases stayed unmatched. Germline CDR1 reads MGHRA; CDR2 reads YSYEKL. The V gene is TRBV4-1, the J gene TRBJ2-5; TRBD1 matches 10 bases. Sequencing was performed on PBMCs. The receptor's source is a woman aged 25-40 years in good health and CMV-seronegative. The CDR3 reads CASSRPGQGKETQYF. The CDR3 coding sequence is TGCGCCAGCAGCAGACCGGGACAGGGGAAAGAGACCCAGTACTTC.